One sample yielded the 25 T cell receptor beta chains listed below, sequenced in a study of blood T cell repertoires in COVID-19. Profiled with immunoSEQ multiplex PCR; TCRdb holds only in-frame clones, not every one. Of hundreds of thousands of clones listed, 89% are singletons. The sample consisted of PBMCs or T cells enriched from blood (not recorded which). These receptors were obtained from a woman between 45 and 65 years old who had been exposed to COVID-19.

This chain connects TRBV10-3 to TRBJ1-2; D is unresolved. Trimming took off 10 bases at V and 0 bases at J, with 15 bases between the two ends. Germline CDR1 and CDR2: ENHRY and SYGVKD. The CDR3 is 14 residues long. The CDR3 nucleotides are TGTGCCACGTTTGGGGAGGCAGCTAACTATGGCTACACCTTC. Translation: CATFGEAANYGYTF.

The chain recombines TRBV5-1 with TRBJ2-1, with 12 bases that match TRBD2. The length of the CDR3 is 18 residues. After removal of 3 bases from V and 9 bases from J, the junction contained 16 bases not matched to a gene. CDR1 is SGHRS, CDR2 YFSETQ, per germline. CDR3 in amino acids: CASSSGTAGTSGFREQFF. The DNA of the CDR3 is TGCGCCAGCAGCTCGGGGACAGCCGGGACTAGCGGGTTCCGTGAGCAGTTCTTC. Supplemented by reference TRBV5-1 and TRBJ2-1, the full variable domain reads KAGVTQTPRYLIKTRGQQVTLSCSPISGHRSVSWYQQTPGQGLQFLFEYFSETQRNKGNFPGRFSGRQFSNSRSEMNVSTLELGDSALYLCASSSGTAGTSGFREQFFGPGTRLTVL.

V is TRBV5-4 and J is TRBJ2-3, with 12 nucleotides matching TRBD2. CDR3 length: 16 amino acids. Germline CDR1 SGHNT, CDR2 YYREEE (reference sequence). After removal of 2 bases from V and 4 bases from J, the junction contained 5 bases not matched to a gene. CDR3 sequence (DNA): TGTGCCAGCAGCTTAGGGGCTAGCGGGGGGGCAGATACGCAGTATTTT. Protein product: CASSLGASGGADTQYF.

The chain is built from TRBV7-8 and TRBJ1-3; tentative D call: TRBD1 (5 bases). This CDR3 spans 16 amino acids. V was shortened by 1 base and J by 3 bases, with 13 bases between the two germline ends. The germline V gene encodes CDR1 SGHVS and CDR2 FQNEAQ. The CDR3 DNA reads as TGTGCCAGCAGCTTAGGCCACCAGGGAGGTGGAAACACCATATATTTT. Translation gives CASSLGHQGGGNTIYF.

The chain is built from TRBV7-9 and TRBJ2-7, with 11 bases matching TRBD2. Germline CDR1 is SEHNR and CDR2 is FQNEAQ (reference sequence). The V gene end was trimmed by 8 bases and the J gene end by 5 bases; junction bases not matched to a gene: 8. This CDR3 has 14 residues. The CDR3 region is CASLTSGGSNEQYF. The CDR3 DNA sequence: TGTGCCAGCTTAACTAGCGGGGGTAGCAACGAGCAGTACTTC.

V usage is TRBV28 and J usage is TRBJ2-7; TRBD1 agrees at 7 bases. The CDR3 loop spans 14 amino acids. Germline V CDR1 and CDR2: MDHEN, SYDVKM. Unmatched junction bases numbered 9, after V lost 6 bases and J lost 4 bases. CDR3 DNA sequence: TGTGCCAGCAGACTCGACAGGGCCCCATACGAGCAGTACTTC. Translated: CASRLDRAPYEQYF.

V and J are TRBV28 and TRBJ2-7, with D perhaps matching TRBD1 (6 bases). This CDR3 has 13 residues. Per the germline V gene, CDR1 is MDHEN and CDR2 is SYDVKM. The V end lost 3 bases, the J end lost 13 bases, and 19 bases lay between the germline ends. The chain's CDR3 is CASSLDGTSRGYF. The CDR3 DNA is TGTGCCAGCAGTTTGGACGGGACATCCCGGGGATACTTC.

This chain links TRBV6-5 with TRBJ2-6; D might be TRBD2 (5 bases). V dropped 10 bases and J dropped 6 bases, with 16 bases sitting between them. In germline, CDR1 is MNHEY, CDR2 SVGAGI. This CDR3 is built from 14 residues. The CDR3 DNA follows: TGTGCCACCAAAACGCGGGCTCTGGCCAACGTCCTGACTTTC. This codes for CATKTRALANVLTF.

The J gene is TRBJ2-7, the V gene TRBV5-4; TRBD2 might be the D (5 bases). Trimming pared 3 bases from V and 2 bases from J, leaving 9 bases between. Germline V gene sequence: CDR1 SGHNT, CDR2 YYREEE (reference sequence). The CDR3 is 13 residues long. CDR3 amino acids: CASSYGKTYEQYF. The CDR3 region has the DNA TGTGCCAGCAGCTACGGGAAAACCTACGAGCAGTACTTC.

The rearrangement uses TRBV10-3 and TRBJ2-5; D ambiguous. This CDR3 is 13 amino acids long. Trimming removed 0 bases from V and 7 bases from J, with 9 bases in between. Germline assignment: CDR1 ENHRY and CDR2 SYGVKD. CDR3 nucleotides: TGTGCCATCAGTGAGTCTCCCCTGCGGACCCAGTACTTC. It translates to CAISESPLRTQYF.

This sequence joins TRBV19 and TRBJ1-1; 8 bases match TRBD1. V lost 6 bases to trimming and J lost 1 base; unmatched junction nucleotides: 4. Germline CDR1 is LNHDA and CDR2 is SQIVND (reference sequence). The CDR3 runs to 14 residues. The DNA of the CDR3 is TGTGCCAGTAGGGGGGACAGGAGGAACACTGAAGCTTTCTTT. Translating gives CASRGDRRNTEAFF.

As for this clone: A much larger clone lies one base from this, so it may be a read error. This sample also contains other DNA sequences that code for the same CDR3. This rearrangement joins TRBV5-6 to TRBJ1-1; TRBD1 is a possible D gene (5 bases). The CDR3 extends over 13 amino acids. V shed 1 base and J shed 1 base, with 5 bases lying between them. Germline V CDR1 and CDR2: SGHDT, YYEEEE. CDR3 DNA: TGTGCCAGCAGCTTGCAGGGGAACACTGAAGCTTTCTTT. The encoded protein is CASSLQGNTEAFF.

This chain connects TRBV9 to TRBJ2-3; 8 bases match TRBD2. Trimming removed 6 bases from V and 2 bases from J; junction bases left unmatched: 5. The CDR3 contains 14 residues. Germline V CDR1 and CDR2: SGDLS, YYNGEE. The CDR3 DNA reads as TGTGCCAGCAACAGCGGGGGTGCCACAGATACGCAGTATTTT. This sequence encodes CASNSGGATDTQYF. The full variable domain, completed using reference TRBV9 and TRBJ2-3, is DSGVTQTPKHLITATGQRVTLRCSPRSGDLSVYWYQQSLDQGLQFLIQYYNGEERAKGNILERFSAQQFPDLHSELNLSSLELGDSALYFCASNSGGATDTQYFGPGTRLTVL.

In DNA, the CDR3 is TGTGCCAGCAGTTTATTGGGCTTGGTCCCCACAGGGGGCCATAATTCACCCCTCCACTTT. Residues: CASSLLGLVPTGGHNSPLHF. The J gene is TRBJ1-6, the V gene TRBV28; TRBD1 aligns across 9 bases. CDR1 is MDHEN, CDR2 SYDVKM, per germline. This CDR3 comprises 20 residues. V shed 1 base and J 5 bases; nucleotides not matched to a gene: 15.

The chain joins TRBV18 to TRBJ2-1; D is unresolved. CDR3 size: 14 residues. Germline assignment: CDR1 KGHSH and CDR2 LQKENI. V lost 1 base and J 7 bases, leaving 11 bases between the germline ends. The CDR3 nucleotides are TGTGCCAGCTCACCACAAGAGAGGTTGAATGAGCAGTTCTTC. It codes for CASSPQERLNEQFF.

This chain connects TRBV5-1 to TRBJ1-1; D gene ambiguous. V was cut by 0 bases and J by 7 bases, with 13 bases left in between. The CDR3 has 14 residues. Germline assignment: CDR1 SGHRS and CDR2 YFSETQ. The CDR3 bases are TGCGCCAGCAGCTTGGTTCCCGGGGTGGTTGAAGCTTTCTTT. Translating it yields CASSLVPGVVEAFF. Drawing the rest from reference TRBV5-1 and TRBJ1-1, the complete variable domain is KAGVTQTPRYLIKTRGQQVTLSCSPISGHRSVSWYQQTPGQGLQFLFEYFSETQRNKGNFPGRFSGRQFSNSRSEMNVSTLELGDSALYLCASSLVPGVVEAFFGQGTRLTVV.

The chain links TRBV5-1 to TRBJ2-2; D might be TRBD1 (6 bases). Trimming stripped 2 bases from V and 1 base from J, with 9 bases between. There are 15 residues in the CDR3. The germline V gene has CDR1 SGHRS and CDR2 YFSETQ. The CDR3 DNA reads as TGCGCCAGCAGCTTACAACAGGGGAACACCGGGGAGCTGTTTTTT. This encodes CASSLQQGNTGELFF. The full variable domain, in which reference TRBV5-1 and TRBJ2-2 provide the parts outside the CDR3, is KAGVTQTPRYLIKTRGQQVTLSCSPISGHRSVSWYQQTPGQGLQFLFEYFSETQRNKGNFPGRFSGRQFSNSRSEMNVSTLELGDSALYLCASSLQQGNTGELFFGEGSRLTVL.

V and J are TRBV5-1 and TRBJ1-5; 7 positions agree with TRBD1. With V trimmed by 5 bases and J by 2 bases, 4 bases remained unmatched. The CDR3 sequence is 14 residues long. Germline V gene data show CDR1 as SGHRS and CDR2 as YFSETQ. This CDR3 is CASSRGQGNQPQHF. Written as DNA, the CDR3 is TGCGCCAGCAGTCGTGGACAGGGCAATCAGCCCCAGCATTTT.

The chain carries TRBV15 and TRBJ1-4; 7 bases agree with TRBD1. Trimming removed 2 bases from V and 3 bases from J; junction bases left unmatched: 6. Germline V gene sequence: CDR1 LNHNV, CDR2 YYDKDF (reference sequence). The CDR3 spans 16 residues. CDR3: CATSRPDRDSNEKLFF. The DNA for the CDR3 is TGTGCCACCAGCAGACCCGACAGGGATTCTAATGAAAAACTGTTTTTT.

V is TRBV6-5 and J is TRBJ2-3, with 7 bases matching TRBD1. This CDR3 has 13 amino acids. Per germline, CDR1 MNHEY and CDR2 SVGAGI. Trimming removed 6 bases from V and 3 bases from J; junction bases left unmatched: 3. The CDR3 here is CASRETGTDTQYF. CDR3 nucleotide sequence: TGTGCCAGCAGGGAGACAGGGACAGATACGCAGTATTTT.

This sequence joins TRBV29-1 and TRBJ1-1; D perhaps matches TRBD1 (6 bases). The CDR3 covers 14 residues. The V gene's germline CDR1 is SQVTM and CDR2 ANQGSEA. Trimming took 4 bases from V and 3 from J, leaving 15 bases between them. Here the CDR3 reads CSVAQGRGYTEAFF. CDR3 nucleotides: TGCAGCGTTGCACAGGGTAGAGGGTACACTGAAGCTTTCTTT.

As to this clone: Other DNA sequences in the same sample also yield this CDR3. J is TRBJ1-1 and V is TRBV19, with no clear D. With 2 bases removed from V and 1 base from J, the gap between germline ends came to 5 bases. This CDR3 contains 13 residues. Germline CDR1 and CDR2: LNHDA and SQIVND (reference sequence). The CDR3 region is CASSILKNTEAFF. The DNA for the CDR3 is TGTGCCAGTAGTATATTAAAGAACACTGAAGCTTTCTTT.

The V gene is TRBV5-4, the J gene TRBJ2-2; D may be TRBD2 (5 bases). Trimming shortened V by 1 base and J by 6 bases, and 10 bases separated the two germline ends. CDR3 length: 14 amino acids. The V gene's germline CDR1 is SGHNT and CDR2 YYREEE (reference sequence). CDR3 sequence: CASSLTLGAGELFF. The CDR3 region has the DNA TGTGCCAGCAGCTTGACGCTCGGGGCCGGGGAGCTGTTTTTT.

This chain joins TRBV3-1 (or the pseudogene TRBV3-2) and TRBJ2-3; possible D gene TRBD1, 6 bases. The V gene's germline CDR1 is LGHDT and CDR2 YNNKEL (reference sequence). The CDR3 extends over 19 amino acids. Trimming shortened V by 1 base and J by 2 bases, and 22 bases separated the two germline ends. For the CDR3, the DNA is TGTGCCAGCAGCCAAGCTTTTGGATTTAGGGACACCTCCACAGATACGCAGTATTTT. This codes for CASSQAFGFRDTSTDTQYF.

This rearrangement joins TRBV5-8 to TRBJ1-2; 10 positions agree with TRBD1. The V gene's germline CDR1 is SGHTS and CDR2 YDEGEE. The CDR3 runs 17 residues. The V gene end was trimmed by 3 bases and the J gene end by 5 bases; junction bases not matched to a gene: 13. The CDR3 nucleotides read TGTGCCAGCAGCTGGGGACAGGGGAGTCTTTTTAGATATGGCTACACCTTC. It specifies CASSWGQGSLFRYGYTF. The entire variable domain, with the rest obtained from reference TRBV5-8 and TRBJ1-2, is as follows: EAGVTQSPTHLIKTRGQQATLRCSPISGHTSVYWYQQALGLGLQFLLWYDEGEERNRGNFPPRFSGRQFPNYSSELNVNALELEDSALYLCASSWGQGSLFRYGYTFGSGTRLTVV.